This T cell receptor beta chain is from a study of blood T cell repertoires in COVID-19. Across the study: Sites in the United States, Italy and Spain provided acute and convalescent COVID-19 samples. Sources were T cells, B-cell-depleted T cells, or PBMCs; the material itself was cDNA or gDNA.

How the authors handled the data: Amplifying reference gene primers gave estimates of nucleated cell counts. The protocol was immunoSEQ multiplex PCR, while the TCRdb copy is restricted to in-frame clones and leaves out a portion. V and J calls and clone size are those listed in that table; D and trimming were worked out from the DNA. The sample carries about 210,000 clones, about 90% recorded once. The CDR3 loop spans 15 amino acids. CDR1 and CDR2 from the germline V gene are LGHDT and YNNKEL (reference sequence). Unmatched junction bases numbered 6, after V lost 3 bases and J lost 2 bases. The receptor was isolated from a man aged 25-45 years with acute or convalescent COVID-19. V usage is TRBV3-1 (or the pseudogene TRBV3-2) and J usage is TRBJ2-7; 8 positions agree with TRBD1. Specimen: peripheral blood. The chain's CDR3 is CASSHLTGGPYEQYF. The CDR3 region has the DNA TGTGCCAGCAGCCATTTAACAGGGGGACCCTACGAGCAGTACTTC.